Below, 12 T cell receptor beta chains from the same sample are listed, as sequenced in a study of a mutant IDH1 vaccine in newly diagnosed glioma. The sample's time point: baseline, week 1 (first vaccination visit). As to treatment: pre-vaccination baseline after standard-of-care therapy. The data were produced by immunoSEQ multiplex PCR, yet TCRdb's version contains in-frame clones alone and is incomplete. The repertoire includes approximately 54,000 clones, about four fifths of them detected once, and about a fifth sits in the top ten. The material was PBMCs, obtained from a glioma patient treated with radiotherapy, temozolomide or both. These receptors all come from a man aged 18 to 35 with glioma.

The CDR3 protein is CASSQGGGARYTEAFF. Written as DNA, the CDR3 is TGTGCCAGCAGCCAAGGGGGAGGGGCGCGTTATACTGAAGCTTTCTTT. The chain couples TRBV4-2 to TRBJ1-1, with D possibly matching TRBD1 (5 bases). Germline V gene sequence: CDR1 LGHNA, CDR2 YNFKEQ. With 1 base removed from V and 5 bases from J, the gap between germline ends came to 17 bases. CDR3 length: 16 amino acids.

V is TRBV9 and J is TRBJ2-7, with D possibly TRBD2 on 6 matching bases. There are 13 residues in the CDR3. V gave up 7 bases and J gave up 0 bases, with 11 bases separating them. From germline, CDR1 is SGDLS and CDR2 YYNGEE. DNA for the CDR3: TGTGCCAGCTCGGCGGGGTCCTCCTACGAGCAGTACTTC. It is translated as CASSAGSSYEQYF.

This clone was recorded a few times. The V and J genes are TRBV5-5 and TRBJ1-2, with no clear D. CDR3 size: 15 residues. V lost 4 bases and J 3 bases, leaving 16 bases between the germline ends. Germline V gene data show CDR1 as SGHKS and CDR2 as YYEKEE (reference sequence). The CDR3 reads CASSLVNTDHYGYTF. CDR3 nucleotides: TGTGCCAGCAGCCTTGTAAACACCGACCACTATGGCTACACCTTC.

The chain has TRBV5-1 and TRBJ1-3; D is ambiguous. The CDR3 sequence is 18 residues long. Looked up from germline, CDR1 is SGHRS and CDR2 is YFSETQ. V was shortened by 1 base and J by 0 bases, with 17 bases between the two germline ends. The DNA of the CDR3 is TGCGCCAGCAGCTTGCGGTTTACCTCGGCGAACTCTGGAAACACCATATATTTT. As protein: CASSLRFTSANSGNTIYF.

This clone has a single count. The chain links TRBV11-2 to TRBJ2-7; weak D call: TRBD2 (5 bases). Germline V CDR1 and CDR2: SGHAT, FQNNGV. Trimming stripped 3 bases from V and 1 base from J, with 10 bases between. This CDR3 is built from 14 residues. CDR3: CASSFNRGSYEQYF. In DNA, the CDR3 is TGTGCCAGCAGCTTCAACCGGGGATCCTACGAGCAGTACTTC. Based on the CDR3 plus reference TRBV11-2 and TRBJ2-7, the full variable domain is EAGVAQSPRYKIIEKRQSVAFWCNPISGHATLYWYQQILGQGPKLLIQFQNNGVVDDSQLPKDRFSAERLKGVDSTLKIQPAKLEDSAVYLCASSFNRGSYEQYFGPGTRLTVT.

This clone was detected only once. The J gene is TRBJ2-3, the V gene TRBV10-3; TRBD1 matches at 9 bases. V gave up 5 bases and J gave up 6 bases; unmatched junction bases: 12. The CDR3 loop spans 16 amino acids. Germline loops: CDR1 ENHRY, CDR2 SYGVKD. CDR3 region: CAISSLRDREPDTQYF. The DNA of the CDR3 is TGTGCCATCAGTTCCCTCCGGGACAGGGAACCCGATACGCAGTATTTT.

With respect to this clone: Compared with germline, one end of the junction differs, possibly owing to a read error. This chain uses TRBV7-7 with TRBJ2-7; TRBD1 agrees at 8 bases. The CDR3 contains 15 residues. Germline V gene lookup returns CDR1 SSHAT and CDR2 FNYEAQ (reference sequence). CDR3 bases: TGTGCTAGCAGCTTAGGACAGGGAACCTCCTACGAGCAGTACTTC. Protein product: CASSLGQGTSYEQYF.

This clone was detected once. The chain employs TRBV5-6 and TRBJ1-1; 8 positions agree with TRBD1. Per germline, CDR1 SGHDT and CDR2 YYEEEE. After removal of 2 bases from V and 3 bases from J, the junction contained 9 bases not matched to a gene. There are 16 residues in the CDR3. The CDR3 bases are TGTGCCAGCAGCTTCTCAGGGGGCGCGGTGTACACTGAAGCTTTCTTT. It specifies CASSFSGGAVYTEAFF.

This clone is classed as medium-sized (0.01 to 0.1%). V is TRBV18 and J is TRBJ2-4; D may be TRBD2 (5 bases). CDR1 KGHSH and CDR2 LQKENI come from the germline V gene. Deletions cut 3 bases from V and 1 base from J, with 7 bases between. The CDR3 is 14 amino acids. CDR3 in amino acids: CASSPGLAKNIQYF. DNA of the CDR3: TGTGCCAGCTCACCTGGACTTGCCAAAAACATTCAGTACTTC.

This clone was detected only a few times. This rearrangement joins TRBV4-3 to TRBJ2-7; D unclear. The V end was cut by 0 bases, the J end by 2 bases, with 11 bases between. This CDR3 comprises 15 residues. CDR1 and CDR2 (germline): LGHNA, YSLEER. CDR3 amino acids: CASSQDREPTYEQYF. In DNA, the CDR3 is TGCGCCAGCAGCCAAGACAGAGAACCCACCTACGAGCAGTACTTC.

The V gene is TRBV6-6, the J gene TRBJ2-7, with a possible D match to TRBD1 (5 bases). CDR3 length equals 14 residues. Germline values: CDR1 MNHNY, CDR2 SVGAGI (reference sequence). V lost 2 bases and J lost 5, with 13 bases in between. As DNA, the CDR3 is TGTGCCAGCAGTTACGACAGCTTGGGCGACGAGCAGTACTTC. Encoded protein: CASSYDSLGDEQYF.

This chain joins TRBV19 and TRBJ2-7; D uncertain. Germline CDR1 and CDR2: LNHDA and SQIVND (reference sequence). Trimming removed 4 bases from V and 4 bases from J, with 14 bases in between. The CDR3 is 14 amino acids. DNA of the CDR3: TGTGCCAGTAGTACGACGCTAGACCGATACGAGCAGTACTTC. This gives the protein CASSTTLDRYEQYF.